The present T cell receptor (beta chain) was sequenced within a study of T cell responses to AZD1222 COVID-19 vaccine. Study observations and caveats: A mostly white British donor set with more females was recruited, and clonal diversity was possibly underestimated.

Generated by immunoSEQ multiplex PCR, the TCRdb table keeps only in-frame clones and is missing some. The table lists some 120,000 clones, around 88% of them singletons. In regard to this clone: The antigen is undetermined.

The clonotype comes from an adult in good health. Source: peripheral blood, taken on day 0 of AZD1222 vaccination.

In DNA form, the CDR3 reads TGTGCCAGCACCGGGACTAGCGGGACCTCCTACGAGCAGTACTTC. Its protein product is CASTGTSGTSYEQYF. The chain carries TRBV11-2 and TRBJ2-7, with TRBD2 matching 13 bases. The V segment lost 7 bases and the J segment 0 bases; nucleotides outside the gene matches: 3. This CDR3 is 15 amino acids long. Germline-derived CDR1 and CDR2 are SGHAT and FQNNGV.